Sequencing of this T cell receptor (beta chain) was carried out in a study of Ad26.COV2.S vaccination and SARS-CoV-2 variants. Study-level background: Ad26.COV2.S, an intramuscular injection, was given once or twice 56 days apart. General study findings and limits: Substantial post-vaccination breadth of spike-specific CD8+ and CD4+ T cell responses was reported. Vaccine recipients and placebo recipients showed similar non-spike TCR breadth. Vaccine recipients had higher spike-specific TCR breadth than placebo recipients.

Treatment given: about 20 received Ad26.COV2.S at low or high dose, single or two shots; 5 received placebo; per-sample allocation not given. Specimens were obtained on day 63 following the first vaccine or placebo injection. On this clone: What it recognizes is unknown.

TCRdb's table, derived via immunoSEQ multiplex PCR, lists solely in-frame clones and lacks some. The sample lists hundreds of thousands of clones; around 89% were seen once. Germline V gives CDR1 MGHDK, CDR2 SYGVNS. The V end was cut by 1 base, the J end by 4 bases, with 13 bases between. The CDR3 extends over 16 amino acids. J is TRBJ2-2 and V is TRBV25-1; possibly TRBD2 for D (6 bases). This sequence was found in a person aged 18 to 65 who received the Ad26.COV2.S COVID-19 vaccine or a placebo. The material was peripheral blood, obtained in a trial of Ad26.COV2.S vaccine versus placebo. CDR3 residues: CASSEWGRTITGELFF. The DNA for the CDR3 is TGTGCCAGCAGTGAATGGGGGAGGACAATCACCGGGGAGCTGTTTTTT.